One sample yielded the 8 T cell receptor beta chains listed below, sequenced in a study of OX40 agonist ivuxolimab in advanced cancers. Repertoires were generated with immunoSEQ multiplex PCR, while TCRdb's copy carries only in-frame clones and drops some. Of about 64,000 clones in the sample, approximately 90% were seen once. Sequenced material: CD4+ or CD8+ T cells sorted from blood, taken in a trial of the OX40 agonist ivuxolimab. These receptors came from an adult with an advanced solid tumor such as melanoma, head and neck, liver or kidney cancer.

This sequence joins TRBV18 and TRBJ2-6; D not certain. This CDR3 is built from 15 residues. In germline, CDR1 is KGHSH, CDR2 LQKENI. Between the trimmed V and J ends, which lost 0 bases and 4 bases, there was a span of 7 bases. The CDR3 protein is CASSPPLTGANVLTF. The DNA for the CDR3 is TGTGCCAGCTCACCACCCCTGACGGGGGCCAACGTCCTGACTTTC.

This chain connects TRBV9 to TRBJ2-6; D not resolved. The ends were cut back, 3 bases at V and 0 bases at J, with 10 bases in the middle. CDR3 size: 16 residues. CDR1 SGDLS and CDR2 YYNGEE come from the germline V gene. Here the CDR3 DNA reads TGTGCCAGCAGCGCGCTCGCGGCCTCTGGGGCCAACGTCCTGACTTTC. It codes for CASSALAASGANVLTF.

This chain links TRBV19 with TRBJ2-2; D gene uncertain. Germline loops: CDR1 LNHDA, CDR2 SQIVND (reference sequence). This CDR3 region has 13 residues. Trimming took off 4 bases at V and 6 bases at J, with 9 bases between the two ends. The DNA of the CDR3 is TGTGCCAGTAGTAAGGTCGCGGCCGGGGAGCTGTTTTTT. Residues: CASSKVAAGELFF.

The V and J genes are TRBV5-1 and TRBJ2-5, with 7 bases aligning to TRBD2. CDR3 size: 14 residues. CDR1 is SGHRS, CDR2 YFSETQ, per germline. Trimming at V came to 0 bases and at J to 5 bases, leaving 4 bases not matched to a gene. This CDR3 reads CASSLGGGMETQYF. The CDR3 coding sequence is TGCGCCAGCAGCTTGGGCGGGGGAATGGAGACCCAGTACTTC. Complete variable domain (other parts from reference TRBV5-1 and TRBJ2-5): KAGVTQTPRYLIKTRGQQVTLSCSPISGHRSVSWYQQTPGQGLQFLFEYFSETQRNKGNFPGRFSGRQFSNSRSEMNVSTLELGDSALYLCASSLGGGMETQYFGPGTRLLVL.

This chain joins TRBV28 and TRBJ2-3; no clear D. Trimming left V 10 bases short and J 5 bases short, with 16 bases between. The CDR3 has 13 amino acids. Germline lookup yields CDR1 MDHEN and CDR2 SYDVKM. CDR3 in DNA: TGTGCCACTGGGAAGGGCAGCCTAGATACGCAGTATTTT. This codes for CATGKGSLDTQYF.

The chain combines TRBV19 with TRBJ1-4; D remains unclear. Germline V gene sequence: CDR1 LNHDA, CDR2 SQIVND (reference sequence). This CDR3 region has 13 residues. V lost 9 bases and J 8 bases, leaving 16 bases between the germline ends. CDR3 region: CASHDGIWEKLFF. In nucleotides, the CDR3 is TGTGCCAGCCATGATGGGATCTGGGAAAAACTGTTTTTT.

This clone occurred once. The chain recombines TRBV6-6 with TRBJ2-6, with a weak D call TRBD2 (6 bases). V lost 5 bases, J lost 4 bases, and 12 bases lay in between. Germline V gene lookup returns CDR1 MNHNY and CDR2 SVGAGI (reference sequence). This CDR3 is built from 15 residues. The CDR3 DNA is TGTGCCAGCAGTACCAGGGAGGCCGGGGCCAACGTCCTGACTTTC. Translating gives CASSTREAGANVLTF.

The chain is built from TRBV19 and TRBJ1-5, with 10 bases aligning to TRBD1. Germline values: CDR1 LNHDA, CDR2 SQIVND (reference sequence). This CDR3 is 15 amino acids long. V was clipped by 7 bases and J by 7 bases; unmatched bases: 10. CDR3 protein: CASKNPDRGDQPQHF. The CDR3 DNA reads as TGTGCCAGTAAAAATCCGGACAGGGGGGACCAGCCCCAGCATTTT.